This paragraph covers one TCR beta chain sequence. The data were taken from a study of OX40 agonist ivuxolimab in advanced cancers. Sequenced by immunoSEQ multiplex PCR; TCRdb stores in-frame clones only, minus some. In the table there are about 84,000 clones, around nine tenths of which are singletons. The germline V gene has CDR1 SGHTA and CDR2 FQGNSA. Germline trimming cut 0 bases from V and 5 bases from J; bases unmatched to any gene: 1. CDR3 size: 14 residues. This clonotype originated in an adult with an advanced solid tumor such as melanoma, head and neck, liver or kidney cancer. The V and J genes are TRBV7-2 and TRBJ2-1; TRBD2 aligns across 7 bases. Sequenced material: CD4+ or CD8+ T cells sorted from blood, taken in a trial of the OX40 agonist ivuxolimab. In nucleotides, the CDR3 is TGTGCCAGCAGCTTAGCGCGGGGGAACAATGAGCAGTTCTTC. This sequence encodes CASSLARGNNEQFF.